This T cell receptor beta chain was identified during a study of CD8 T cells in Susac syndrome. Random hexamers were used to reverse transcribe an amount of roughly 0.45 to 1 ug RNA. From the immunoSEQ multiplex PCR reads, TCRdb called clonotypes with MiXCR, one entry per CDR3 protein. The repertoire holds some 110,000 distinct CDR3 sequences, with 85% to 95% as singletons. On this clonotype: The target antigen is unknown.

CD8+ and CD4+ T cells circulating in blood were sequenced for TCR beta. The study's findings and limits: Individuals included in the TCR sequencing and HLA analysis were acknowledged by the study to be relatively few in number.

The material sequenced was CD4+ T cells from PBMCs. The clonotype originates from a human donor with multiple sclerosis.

The DNA for the CDR3 is TGTGCCAGCAGTCGAAGCGGGGACCAGCATTTT. It yields the protein CASSRSGDQHF. J is TRBJ1-5 and V is TRBV6-1; D call uncertain. CDR3 length: 11 amino acids. Trimming stripped 5 bases from V and 12 bases from J, with 11 bases between. Germline-derived CDR1 and CDR2 are MNHNS and SASEGT.